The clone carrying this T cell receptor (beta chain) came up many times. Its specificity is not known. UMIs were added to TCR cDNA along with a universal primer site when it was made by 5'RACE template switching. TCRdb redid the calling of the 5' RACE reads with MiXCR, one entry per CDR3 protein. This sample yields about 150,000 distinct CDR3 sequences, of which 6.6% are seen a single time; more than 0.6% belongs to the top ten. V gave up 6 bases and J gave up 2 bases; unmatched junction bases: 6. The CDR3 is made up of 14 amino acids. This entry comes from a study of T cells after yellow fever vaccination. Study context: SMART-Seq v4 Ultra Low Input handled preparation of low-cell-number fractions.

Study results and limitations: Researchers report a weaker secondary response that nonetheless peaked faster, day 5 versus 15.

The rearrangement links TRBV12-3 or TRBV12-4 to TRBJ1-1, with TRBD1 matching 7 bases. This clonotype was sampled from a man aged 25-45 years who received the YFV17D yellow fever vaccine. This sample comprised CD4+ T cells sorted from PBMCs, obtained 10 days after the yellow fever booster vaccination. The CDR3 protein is CASSPGGGNTEAFF. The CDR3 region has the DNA TGTGCCAGCAGCCCGGGAGGGGGCAACACTGAAGCTTTCTTT.